This record concerns one T cell receptor beta chain sequence. As yet, its antigen is unknown. The data belong to a study of shared clonotypes between healthy human individuals. As for the study in general: Three plates were used per donor for CD4 naive, three for CD4 memory, two for CD8 naive and one for CD8 memory. General study findings and limits: Between four donors, naive CD4 clonotypes were shared at a level of about 5%.

There were no recent acute infections or vaccinations among the donors, who were healthy HIV-negative adults. This table comes from immunoSEQ multiplex PCR, and its TCRdb copy is limited to in-frame clones, with some not included. The repertoire includes under 1,100,000 clones, about 70% of them detected once, and 1.5% sits in the top ten. The TCR sequence derives from a man younger than 35 in good health. The sequencing input was memory CD4+ T cells sorted from blood. Subset noted: CD45RA-negative fraction.

CDR3 DNA: TGTGCCAGTAGTATAGTTGACAAGAATGAAAAACTGTTTTTT. Its protein product is CASSIVDKNEKLFF. The V call is TRBV19, the J call TRBJ1-4; no firm D call. Trimming took 1 base from V and 5 from J, leaving 8 bases between them. Germline V gene sequence: CDR1 LNHDA, CDR2 SQIVND (reference sequence). The CDR3 length is 14 residues.